The 21 T cell receptor beta chains presented below share a single source sample, sequenced in a study of blood T cell repertoires in COVID-19. Produced via immunoSEQ multiplex PCR; TCRdb's table is partial and in-frame only. Seen here are roughly 65,000 clones, roughly 86% observed once, and the top ten hold approximately 4.2%. Sequencing input: peripheral blood. Receptors originate from a man in his fifties or sixties with acute or convalescent COVID-19.

The gene calls are TRBV19 and TRBJ2-7, with D perhaps TRBD1 (5 bases). Germline CDR1 reads LNHDA; CDR2 reads SQIVND (reference sequence). This CDR3 region has 15 residues. V was trimmed by 3 bases and J by 3 bases, leaving 15 bases between them. CDR3 coding DNA: TGTGCCAGTAGTATGAATTGGGGCAGACACTACGAGCAGTACTTC. The encoded protein is CASSMNWGRHYEQYF.

This clone has just one count. The chain employs TRBV24-1 and TRBJ2-1, with TRBD2 matching 13 bases. The CDR3 covers 15 residues. Germline CDR1 reads KGHDR; CDR2 reads SFDVKD. The ends lost 9 bases at V and 7 bases at J; junction bases unmatched: 8. The CDR3 coding sequence is TGTGCCACCGCACCGGGACTAGCGGGACAAAATGAGCAGTTCTTC. This encodes CATAPGLAGQNEQFF.

This clone was observed a handful of times. The CDR3 region has the DNA TGTGCCAGCAGCTCCCGACAGGGGGCGTTTGAGCAGTTCTTC. Its protein product is CASSSRQGAFEQFF. V usage is TRBV11-2 and J usage is TRBJ2-1; TRBD1 agrees at 10 bases. Losses at the gene ends were 4 bases for V and 9 bases for J; bases not matched to a gene: 6. There are 14 residues in the CDR3. Looked up from germline, CDR1 is SGHAT and CDR2 is FQNNGV.

V and J are TRBV19 and TRBJ2-3; 9 nucleotides agree with TRBD2. CDR3 length: 16 residues. Per the germline V gene, CDR1 is LNHDA and CDR2 is SQIVND (reference sequence). Germline trimming cut 6 bases from V and 2 bases from J; bases unmatched to any gene: 9. As DNA, the CDR3 is TGTGCCAGTAGCTCACTAGCGGGTACGGTCACAGATACGCAGTATTTT. Translation: CASSSLAGTVTDTQYF. Based on the CDR3 plus reference TRBV19 and TRBJ2-3, the full variable domain is DGGITQSPKYLFRKEGQNVTLSCEQNLNHDAMYWYRQDPGQGLRLIYYSQIVNDFQKGDIAEGYSVSREKKESFPLTVTSAQKNPTAFYLCASSSLAGTVTDTQYFGPGTRLTVL.

The chain couples TRBV28 to TRBJ2-7, with TRBD2 matching 13 bases. Germline V gene lookup returns CDR1 MDHEN and CDR2 SYDVKM. The CDR3 is 14 amino acids. Losses at the gene ends were 7 bases for V and 2 bases for J; bases not matched to a gene: 2. The CDR3 loop reads CASTGLAGAYEQYF. CDR3 in DNA: TGTGCCAGCACCGGACTAGCGGGAGCCTACGAGCAGTACTTC.

V is TRBV6-1 and J is TRBJ1-2; 8 bases line up with TRBD1. Germline V gene lookup returns CDR1 MNHNS and CDR2 SASEGT. V lost 6 bases to trimming and J lost 8 bases; unmatched junction nucleotides: 5. This CDR3 comprises 12 residues. The CDR3 here is CASSPTGDGYTF. The CDR3 nucleotides read TGTGCCAGCAGCCCGACAGGGGACGGCTACACCTTC.

This clone was recorded once. J is TRBJ2-2 and V is TRBV7-2; 8 positions agree with TRBD2. The CDR3 runs 16 residues. Germline CDR1 and CDR2: SGHTA and FQGNSA. Trimming took 5 bases from V and 6 from J; bases not matched to a gene: 11. CDR3 in amino acids: CASSRTLAGGAGELFF. CDR3 nucleotide sequence: TGTGCCAGCAGCCGGACTTTAGCCGGGGGGGCCGGGGAGCTGTTTTTT.

The chain recombines TRBV30 with TRBJ2-7, with 10 bases aligning to TRBD2. The V gene end was trimmed by 1 base and the J gene end by 2 bases; junction bases not matched to a gene: 8. The CDR3 sequence is 16 residues long. The germline V gene encodes CDR1 GTSNPN and CDR2 SVGIG (reference sequence). DNA of the CDR3: TGTGCCTGGAGTGGCCTAGCGGGGGCTTTTACCTACGAGCAGTACTTC. Encoded protein: CAWSGLAGAFTYEQYF.

CDR3 nucleotide sequence: TGTGCCAGTTCCGGGACAGGGGGCCATCAGCCCCAGCATTTT. Translating gives CASSGTGGHQPQHF. The chain couples TRBV28 to TRBJ1-5; TRBD1 matches at 12 bases. The CDR3 extends over 14 amino acids. Germline CDR1 and CDR2: MDHEN and SYDVKM. V lost 9 bases to trimming and J lost 5 bases; unmatched junction nucleotides: 5.

This chain uses TRBV11-2 with TRBJ2-5; D remains unclear. With 3 bases removed from V and 2 bases from J, the gap between germline ends came to 7 bases. The CDR3 loop spans 13 amino acids. The V gene's germline CDR1 is SGHAT and CDR2 FQNNGV. The CDR3 region is CASSFEFQETQYF. The CDR3 DNA follows: TGTGCCAGCAGCTTCGAGTTTCAAGAGACCCAGTACTTC.

The V and J genes are TRBV11-3 and TRBJ2-1; no clear D. V lost 3 bases, J lost 7 bases, and 7 bases lay in between. CDR1 SGHNT and CDR2 YENEEA come from the germline V gene. The CDR3 spans 12 residues. CDR3 DNA sequence: TGTGCCAGCAGCTTCACTTTGAATGAGCAGTTCTTC. Translated, it gives CASSFTLNEQFF.

CDR3 in amino acids: CASSYKGGSIQMNNSPLHF. CDR3 bases: TGTGCCAGCAGTTACAAAGGTGGGAGCATACAGATGAATAATTCACCCCTCCACTTT. V usage is TRBV7-2 and J usage is TRBJ1-6; D is undetermined. Trimming left V 6 bases short and J 5 bases short, with 26 bases between. There are 19 residues in the CDR3. Germline CDR1 reads SGHTA; CDR2 reads FQGNSA. The complete variable domain, with remaining parts taken from reference TRBV7-2 and TRBJ1-6, reads GAGVSQSPSNKVTEKGKDVELRCDPISGHTALYWYRQSLGQGLEFLIYFQGNSAPDKSGLPSDRFSAERTGGSVSTLTIQRTQQEDSAVYLCASSYKGGSIQMNNSPLHFGNGTRLTVT.

This clone was recorded once. The chain joins TRBV19 to TRBJ2-7; 7 bases map to TRBD2. The CDR3 is made up of 14 amino acids. Per the germline V gene, CDR1 is LNHDA and CDR2 is SQIVND (reference sequence). The junction had 6 bases not matched to a gene; V was cut back by 4 bases and J by 3 bases. The CDR3 DNA follows: TGTGCCAGTAGTAGAGCCAGGGAGGGCTACGAGCAGTACTTC. Amino acid sequence: CASSRAREGYEQYF.

This chain connects TRBV7-6 to TRBJ2-3, with 11 bases matching TRBD2. The ends lost 4 bases at V and 1 base at J; junction bases unmatched: 4. The CDR3 contains 16 residues. Germline V CDR1 and CDR2: SGHVS, FNYEAQ. The CDR3 protein is CASSSQTSGGTDTQYF. CDR3 bases: TGTGCCAGCAGCTCCCAGACTAGCGGGGGCACAGATACGCAGTATTTT.

The J gene is TRBJ1-5, the V gene TRBV5-6; weak D call: TRBD1 (5 bases). This CDR3 is 17 amino acids long. Germline CDR1 SGHDT, CDR2 YYEEEE. V lost 1 base and J 0 bases, leaving 14 bases between the germline ends. CDR3 bases: TGTGCCAGCAGCTTGTGGCGAAGGGGCTATAGCAATCAGCCCCAGCATTTT. Encoded protein: CASSLWRRGYSNQPQHF.

The chain recombines TRBV7-3 with TRBJ2-1; TRBD1 agrees at 7 bases. Germline-derived CDR1 and CDR2 are SGHTA and FQGTGA. The CDR3 loop spans 14 amino acids. The junction had 3 bases not matched to a gene; V was cut back by 5 bases and J by 2 bases. The CDR3 loop reads CASSPTGTYNEQFF. CDR3 in DNA: TGTGCCAGCAGCCCGACAGGGACCTACAATGAGCAGTTCTTC. The entire variable domain, with the rest obtained from reference TRBV7-3 and TRBJ2-1, is as follows: GAGVSQTPSNKVTEKGKYVELRCDPISGHTALYWYRQSLGQGPEFLIYFQGTGAADDSGLPNDRFFAVRPEGSVSTLKIQRTERGDSAVYLCASSPTGTYNEQFFGPGTRLTVL.

This rearrangement joins TRBV11-2 to TRBJ1-1; 11 positions agree with TRBD1. V lost 5 bases and J lost 1; bases outside the gene matches: 9. The CDR3 runs 17 residues. Germline V gene lookup returns CDR1 SGHAT and CDR2 FQNNGV. Here the CDR3 reads CASSPGTGGWKNTEAFF. For the CDR3, the DNA is TGTGCCAGCAGCCCCGGGACAGGGGGTTGGAAGAACACTGAAGCTTTCTTT.

This chain links TRBV2 with TRBJ2-3; D is uncertain. Germline CDR1 reads SNHLY; CDR2 reads FYNNEI. The CDR3 spans 12 residues. V was cut by 1 base and J by 7 bases, with 6 bases left in between. The CDR3 nucleotides read TGTGCCAGCAGTGAAGAAAGCTATACGCAGTATTTT. Its translation: CASSEESYTQYF.

This rearrangement joins TRBV6-6 to TRBJ1-1; D ambiguous. CDR1 and CDR2 (germline): MNHNY, SVGAGI (reference sequence). Trimming took 2 bases from V and 1 from J, leaving 8 bases between them. This CDR3 contains 14 residues. In nucleotides, the CDR3 is TGTGCCAGCAGTTACGCGGGTGGGAACACTGAAGCTTTCTTT. It encodes CASSYAGGNTEAFF.

J is TRBJ1-3 and V is TRBV5-1; a weak D match, TRBD1 (6 bases). Per the germline V gene, CDR1 is SGHRS and CDR2 is YFSETQ. This CDR3 has 16 residues. Trimming pared 0 bases from V and 0 bases from J, leaving 10 bases between. DNA of the CDR3: TGCGCCAGCAGCTTGGGGACAGACTACTCTGGAAACACCATATATTTT. This encodes CASSLGTDYSGNTIYF.

V is TRBV24-1 and J is TRBJ2-3; 14 nucleotides agree with TRBD2. V dropped 2 bases and J dropped 4; count of bases not matched to a gene: 4. This CDR3 has 17 residues. The germline gives CDR1 KGHDR, CDR2 SFDVKD. The CDR3 nucleotides are TGTGCCACCAGTGATTCCGGGACTAGCGGGGGACCAGATACGCAGTATTTT. Amino acid sequence: CATSDSGTSGGPDTQYF.